Listed here are 11 T cell receptor beta chains from one sample, sequenced in a study of pediatric ulcerative colitis. The assay was immunoSEQ multiplex PCR, and TCRdb's table has in-frame clones only and misses some. The profile shows roughly 60,000 clones, more than 75% of them singletons. The specimen was blood. The receptors originated from a boy aged 10-17 years who was a control in a study of pediatric ulcerative colitis.

This chain connects TRBV2 to TRBJ1-6; D unresolved. Looked up from germline, CDR1 is SNHLY and CDR2 is FYNNEI. V lost 8 bases to trimming and J lost 2 bases, with 7 bases between them. This CDR3 contains 13 residues. The CDR3, as DNA: TGTGCCAGCCGGAGGACCTATAATTCACCCCTCCACTTT. The encoded protein is CASRRTYNSPLHF.

The chain joins TRBV7-2 to TRBJ1-2; 11 bases match TRBD1. Germline values: CDR1 SGHTA, CDR2 FQGNSA. J lost 6 bases, V lost 3 bases, and 6 bases had no gene match. The CDR3 extends over 15 amino acids. The CDR3 coding sequence is TGTGCCAGCAGCTTCTCCTCGGACAGGGGGCATGGCTACACCTTC. Translation gives CASSFSSDRGHGYTF.

The chain uses TRBV2 and TRBJ2-7; D unresolved. The V end was cut by 3 bases, the J end by 3 bases, with 12 bases between. CDR1 and CDR2 (germline): SNHLY, FYNNEI. The CDR3 spans 14 residues. CDR3 coding DNA: TGTGCCAGCAGTGATTATTACATTTACTACGAGCAGTACTTC. This gives the protein CASSDYYIYYEQYF. Drawing the rest from reference TRBV2 and TRBJ2-7, the complete variable domain is EPEVTQTPSHQVTQMGQEVILRCVPISNHLYFYWYRQILGQKVEFLVSFYNNEISEKSEIFDDQFSVERPDGSNFTLKIRSTKLEDSAMYFCASSDYYIYYEQYFGPGTRLTVT.

This chain links TRBV15 with TRBJ1-2; 8 bases are shared with TRBD1. J lost 0 bases, V lost 2 bases, and 11 bases had no gene match. The CDR3 consists of 18 residues. Per germline, CDR1 LNHNV and CDR2 YYDKDF (reference sequence). The DNA of the CDR3 is TGTGCCACCAGCAGAAGACAGGGGATTATATTGACTAACTATGGCTACACCTTC. Its protein product is CATSRRQGIILTNYGYTF.

V usage is TRBV4-1 and J usage is TRBJ2-2; weak D call: TRBD2 (6 bases). Trimming pared 6 bases from V and 1 base from J, leaving 12 bases between. The CDR3 covers 15 residues. Germline CDR1 MGHRA, CDR2 YSYEKL. The CDR3 is CASSLGLLNTGELFF. The CDR3 DNA reads as TGCGCCAGCAGTCTGGGACTCCTGAACACCGGGGAGCTGTTTTTT.

The rearrangement links TRBV28 to TRBJ2-7; 7 bases line up with TRBD2. The CDR3 spans 16 residues. Losses at the gene ends were 5 bases for V and 2 bases for J; bases not matched to a gene: 12. The germline V gene encodes CDR1 MDHEN and CDR2 SYDVKM. CDR3 DNA sequence: TGTGCCAGCAGTGGGGCTAGCGGATCCGCCCCCTACGAGCAGTACTTC. Translating gives CASSGASGSAPYEQYF.

V gene TRBV9 combines with J gene TRBJ2-1; no clear D gene. Germline V gene data show CDR1 as SGDLS and CDR2 as YYNGEE. CDR3 length equals 16 residues. Between the trimmed V and J ends, which lost 0 bases and 3 bases, there was a span of 13 bases. The CDR3 here is CASSVEQGRLYNEQFF. The CDR3 region has the DNA TGTGCCAGCAGCGTAGAACAAGGTCGTCTCTACAATGAGCAGTTCTTC.

This rearrangement joins TRBV30 to TRBJ1-5, with no clear D. Germline-derived CDR1 and CDR2 are GTSNPN and SVGIG (reference sequence). V was shortened by 0 bases and J by 1 base, with 7 bases between the two germline ends. The CDR3 runs to 14 residues. In DNA, the CDR3 is TGTGCCTGGAGTGTAGGTTCAAGCAATCAGCCCCAGCATTTT. Translated: CAWSVGSSNQPQHF.

For the CDR3, the DNA is TGTGCCAGCAGCTTCAGACAGGGAATGACTGGGGCCAACGTCCTGACTTTC. Translating it yields CASSFRQGMTGANVLTF. The V and J genes are TRBV7-6 and TRBJ2-6; 7 bases agree with TRBD1. The CDR3 totals 17 residues. V lost 3 bases and J lost 2; bases outside the gene matches: 7. From germline, CDR1 is SGHVS and CDR2 FNYEAQ.

This rearrangement joins TRBV5-4 to TRBJ2-1, with TRBD1 as a possible D gene (6 bases). This CDR3 is 13 amino acids long. Trimming cost V 7 bases and J 9 bases, with 17 bases left between them. The germline V gene has CDR1 SGHNT and CDR2 YYREEE (reference sequence). The CDR3 is CASSTTGKGEQFF. For the CDR3, the DNA is TGTGCCAGCTCCACCACAGGGAAGGGTGAGCAGTTCTTC.

In this sample, this clone turned up once. The chain has TRBV11-1 and TRBJ2-3, with TRBD1 as a possible D gene (5 bases). Trimming took off 8 bases at V and 6 bases at J, with 15 bases between the two ends. The CDR3 runs to 13 residues. Germline CDR1 SGHAT, CDR2 FQDESV (reference sequence). As DNA, the CDR3 is TGTGCCAGCGGGCAACAGGCTCCCGATACGCAGTATTTT. It specifies CASGQQAPDTQYF.